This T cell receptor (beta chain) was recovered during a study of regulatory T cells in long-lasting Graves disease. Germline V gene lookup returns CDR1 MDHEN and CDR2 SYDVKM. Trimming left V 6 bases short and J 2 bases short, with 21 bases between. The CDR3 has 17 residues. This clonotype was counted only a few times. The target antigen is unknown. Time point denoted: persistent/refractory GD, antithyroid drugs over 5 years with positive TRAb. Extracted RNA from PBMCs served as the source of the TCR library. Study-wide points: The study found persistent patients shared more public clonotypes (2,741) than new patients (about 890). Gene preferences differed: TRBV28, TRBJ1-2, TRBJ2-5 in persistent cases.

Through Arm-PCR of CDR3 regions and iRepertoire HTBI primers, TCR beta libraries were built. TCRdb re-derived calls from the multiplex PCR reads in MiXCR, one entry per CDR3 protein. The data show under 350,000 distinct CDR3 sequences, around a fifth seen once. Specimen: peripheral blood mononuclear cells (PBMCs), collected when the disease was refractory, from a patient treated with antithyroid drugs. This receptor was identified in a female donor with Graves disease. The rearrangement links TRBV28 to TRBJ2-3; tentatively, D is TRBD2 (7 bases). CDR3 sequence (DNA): TGTGCCAGCAGCCTCCCCTCAGGGGAGGGACTCACAGATACGCAGTATTTT. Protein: CASSLPSGEGLTDTQYF.